This TCR beta chain was captured by sequencing in a study of blood T cell repertoires in COVID-19 (TCRdb year 2020). Background for the entire study: Samples from collaborators originated in the United States, Italy and Spain and spanned both the acute and convalescent phases of COVID-19. A de-identified subject ID, COVID-19 status, age in years and sex were almost always included in the sample metadata. The prospective study material was composed of cDNA or gDNA derived from T cells, B-cell-depleted T cells, or PBMCs. Where available, HLA class I and class II types were obtained from metadata supplied by the sample provider rather than from assay-based typing. The dataset comprised deeply sampled blood TCRbeta repertoires from subjects exposed to, actively infected with, or recovered from COVID-19. The samples were drawn from the first 160 participants of the ongoing ImmuneRACE study and from 950 to 1,500 subjects provided by 6 global collaborators. The repertoires were released in a freely available public database meant as a resource for research on the immune response to SARS-CoV-2.

Here is what the overall study found, with its caveats: How much clinical and demographic metadata was included differed by source and by participant, and the metadata was provided uncurated.

A second Seattle source provided samples from volunteer blood donors who had recovered from COVID-19. Each collaborating institution followed its own protocols to collect whole blood in K2EDTA tubes. For TCRbeta analysis, collaborators shipped samples in one of three forms: frozen whole blood, isolated PBMCs, or DNA extracted from either of those sample types. With respect to this clone: This clone's antigen is unknown. There are no base qualities to consult, and no much larger clone falls within one base.

CDR1 and CDR2, per the germline V gene (reference sequence), are LGHDT and YNNKEL. Cut back by 6 bases and 5 bases, the V and J ends lie 21 bases apart. Inclusive of the bounding cysteine and phenylalanine, the CDR3 is 16 residues long. Here the CDR3 DNA is all that survives: 48 bases in frame from base 1. The immunoSEQ Assay, a bias-controlled multiplex PCR, was used to amplify TCRbeta CDR3 regions from genomic DNA. The paper's processing steps were these. The number of nucleated cells in each sample was estimated from the amplification of reference gene primers within the assay. Sequence reads were collapsed and filtered to measure the absolute abundance of every unique TCRbeta CDR3 rearrangement. For each sample, productive Simpson clonality was calculated as the square root of Simpson's diversity index across productive rearrangements. TCRdb provides this immuneACCESS table in a form limited to in-frame rearrangements. Some clones are lacking; in checked studies, under half of them reflect an unresolved V gene, and why the rest are absent is not known. Clone size and the V and J calls come from that table; the DNA yielded D and trimming. The sample table holds roughly 350,000 clones, of which approximately 90% were seen once. The top ten constitute roughly 3.4% of the sample.

This chain is built from TRBV3-1 (or the pseudogene TRBV3-2) and TRBJ2-3; the D gene is perhaps TRBD1, from 6 matching bases. The clonotype originates from a woman under 30 who had recovered from COVID-19. Source material: peripheral blood. The DNA is TGTGCCAGCAGGCCCCAACCGACAGGAAAAATAGATACGCAGTATTTT. It is translated as CASRPQPTGKIDTQYF.